This TCR beta chain was sequenced in a study of T cells after yellow fever vaccination. Making TCR cDNA involved 5'RACE template switching, which added UMIs and a universal primer site. TCRdb recomputed calls from the 5' RACE reads with MiXCR, one row per CDR3 protein. The sample lists about 260,000 distinct CDR3 sequences; 10% to 15% were seen once. As regards this clonotype: The antigen is not known.

Germline CDR1 SQVTM, CDR2 ANQGSEA. This CDR3 has 16 amino acids. V lost 1 base and J lost 8, with 21 bases in between. The study, taken as a whole, reports: Weaker overall was a secondary response that nonetheless peaked faster, on day 5 versus 15.

The TCR originated in a man in his thirties or forties who received the YFV17D yellow fever vaccine. The specimen comprised CD4+ T cells sorted from PBMCs, sampled 45 days after the yellow fever booster vaccination. The J gene is TRBJ2-1, the V gene TRBV29-1, with unresolved D. The CDR3 DNA reads as TGCAGCGTTGAAGGATCGTCGGGCCGCCCTGAGGATGAGCAGTTCTTC. Its translation is CSVEGSSGRPEDEQFF.